This T cell receptor (beta chain) was obtained from a study of blood T cell repertoires in COVID-19. Study processing details: Amplification from reference gene primers served as the basis for estimated nucleated cell counts. The table came from immunoSEQ multiplex PCR; TCRdb's copy has only in-frame clones and leaves some out. D and trimming come from the DNA, and the V and J calls and clone size come from that table. This sample has around 79,000 clones; approximately 90% occur once, and the top ten carry approximately 15%. This CDR3 is built from 14 residues. Trimming shortened V by 4 bases and J by 7 bases, and 14 bases separated the two germline ends. Germline V gives CDR1 MRHNA, CDR2 SNTAGT.

The rearrangement uses TRBV6-4 and TRBJ1-5; D is perhaps TRBD1 (6 bases). The material sequenced was peripheral blood. The source is a man between 70 and 80 years old with active or convalescent COVID-19. CDR3 residues: CASSGRGMRQPQHF. The CDR3 nucleotides read TGTGCCAGCAGTGGTAGGGGGATGCGACAGCCCCAGCATTTT.